A single T cell receptor beta chain is shown here with its context. The target antigen is unknown. Prepared libraries of TCR beta cDNA carried unique molecular identifiers. Input populations of roughly 0.85 to 11 million T cells gave rise to some 500,000 cDNA molecules. TCRdb reanalysed the PCR reads using MiXCR and keeps one entry per CDR3 protein. The sample carries approximately 660,000 distinct CDR3 sequences, around 60% recorded once. This CDR3 is built from 14 residues. Germline values: CDR1 SGHDT, CDR2 YYEEEE. V shed 0 bases and J shed 3 bases, with 7 bases lying between them. This sample is part of a study of post-analysis software for immune sequencing data. Study-level results: Included in a set of a few TRBV segments more frequent in patients than controls were TRBV5-6, TRBV5-1 and TRBV20-1.

This TCR derives from a girl between 2 and 10 years old with multiple sclerosis. This chain connects TRBV5-6 to TRBJ2-1; D is undetermined. The sequencing input was blood. The chain's CDR3 is CASSLEDGYNEQFF. The CDR3 DNA reads TGTGCCAGCAGCTTGGAGGACGGCTACAATGAGCAGTTCTTC. The variable domain in full, with the rest retrieved from reference TRBV5-6 and TRBJ2-1, is DAGVTQSPTHLIKTRGQQVTLRCSPKSGHDTVSWYQQALGQGPQFIFQYYEEEERQRGNFPDRFSGHQFPNYSSELNVNALLLGDSALYLCASSLEDGYNEQFFGPGTRLTVL.